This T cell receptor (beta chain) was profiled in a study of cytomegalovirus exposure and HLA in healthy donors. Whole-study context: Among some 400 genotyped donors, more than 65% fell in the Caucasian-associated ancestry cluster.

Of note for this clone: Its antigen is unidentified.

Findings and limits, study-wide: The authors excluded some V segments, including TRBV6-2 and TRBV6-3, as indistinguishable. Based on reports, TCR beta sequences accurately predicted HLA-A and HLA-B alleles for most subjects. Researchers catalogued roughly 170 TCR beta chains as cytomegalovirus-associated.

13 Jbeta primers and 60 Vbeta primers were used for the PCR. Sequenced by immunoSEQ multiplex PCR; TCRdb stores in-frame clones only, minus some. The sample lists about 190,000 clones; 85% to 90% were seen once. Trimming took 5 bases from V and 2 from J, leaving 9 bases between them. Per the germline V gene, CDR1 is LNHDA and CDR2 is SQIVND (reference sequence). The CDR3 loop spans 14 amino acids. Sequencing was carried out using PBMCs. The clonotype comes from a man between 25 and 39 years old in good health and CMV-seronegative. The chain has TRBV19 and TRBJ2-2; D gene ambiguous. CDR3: CASSATLNTGELFF. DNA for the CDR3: TGTGCCAGTAGTGCTACTTTAAACACCGGGGAGCTGTTTTTT.